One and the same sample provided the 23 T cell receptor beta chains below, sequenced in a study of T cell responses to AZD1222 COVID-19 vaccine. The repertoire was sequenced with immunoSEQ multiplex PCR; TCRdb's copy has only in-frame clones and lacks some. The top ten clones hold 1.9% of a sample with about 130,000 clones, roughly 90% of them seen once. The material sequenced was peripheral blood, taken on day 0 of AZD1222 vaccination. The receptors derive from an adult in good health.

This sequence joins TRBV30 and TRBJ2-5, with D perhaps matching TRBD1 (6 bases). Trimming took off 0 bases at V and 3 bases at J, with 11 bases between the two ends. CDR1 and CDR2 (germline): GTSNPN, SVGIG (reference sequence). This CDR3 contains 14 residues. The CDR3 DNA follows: TGTGCCTGGAGTGTACAGGGCGCTAAAGAGACCCAGTACTTC. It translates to CAWSVQGAKETQYF.

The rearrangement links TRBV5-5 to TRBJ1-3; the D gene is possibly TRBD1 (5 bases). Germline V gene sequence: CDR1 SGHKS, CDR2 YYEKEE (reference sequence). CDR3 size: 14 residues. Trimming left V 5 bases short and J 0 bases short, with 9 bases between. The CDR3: CASSSGYSGNTIYF. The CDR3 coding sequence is TGTGCCAGCAGTTCAGGGTACTCTGGAAACACCATATATTTT.

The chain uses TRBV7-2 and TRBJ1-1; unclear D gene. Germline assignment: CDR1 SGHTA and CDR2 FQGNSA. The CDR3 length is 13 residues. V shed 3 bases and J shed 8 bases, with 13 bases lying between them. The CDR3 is CASSFPTETEAFF. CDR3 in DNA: TGTGCCAGCAGCTTCCCCACGGAGACCGAAGCTTTCTTT.

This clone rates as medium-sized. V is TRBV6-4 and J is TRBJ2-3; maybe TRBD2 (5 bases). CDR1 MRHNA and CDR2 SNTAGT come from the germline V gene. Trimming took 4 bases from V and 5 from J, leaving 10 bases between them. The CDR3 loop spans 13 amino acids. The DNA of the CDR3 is TGTGCCAGCAGTGCGTCGGAGGAAGATACGCAGTATTTT. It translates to CASSASEEDTQYF.

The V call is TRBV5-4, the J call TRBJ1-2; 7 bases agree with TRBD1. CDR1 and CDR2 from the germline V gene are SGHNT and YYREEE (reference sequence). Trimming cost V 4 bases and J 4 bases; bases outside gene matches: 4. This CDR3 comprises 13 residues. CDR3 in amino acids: CASSGRGIYGYTF. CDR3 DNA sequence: TGTGCCAGCAGCGGCAGGGGGATCTATGGCTACACCTTC.

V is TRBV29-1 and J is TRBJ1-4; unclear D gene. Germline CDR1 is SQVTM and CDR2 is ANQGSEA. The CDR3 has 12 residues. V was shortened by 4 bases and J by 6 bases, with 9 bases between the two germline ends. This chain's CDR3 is CSVVVTDEKLFF. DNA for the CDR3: TGCAGCGTTGTCGTGACGGATGAAAAACTGTTTTTT.

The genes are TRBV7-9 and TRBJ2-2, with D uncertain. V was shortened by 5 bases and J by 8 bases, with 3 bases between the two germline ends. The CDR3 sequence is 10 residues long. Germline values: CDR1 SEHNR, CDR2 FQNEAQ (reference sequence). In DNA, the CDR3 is TGTGCCAGCAGCGCAGGGGAGCTGTTTTTT. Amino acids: CASSAGELFF. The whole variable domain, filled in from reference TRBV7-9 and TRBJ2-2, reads DTGVSQNPRHKITKRGQNVTFRCDPISEHNRLYWYRQTLGQGPEFLTYFQNEAQLEKSRLLSDRFSAERPKGSFSTLEIQRTEQGDSAMYLCASSAGELFFGEGSRLTVL.

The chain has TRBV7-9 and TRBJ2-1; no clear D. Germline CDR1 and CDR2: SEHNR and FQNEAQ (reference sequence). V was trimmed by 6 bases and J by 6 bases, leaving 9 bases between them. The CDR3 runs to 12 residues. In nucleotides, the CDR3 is TGTGCCAGCAGAGGGAAAGGCAATGAGCAGTTCTTC. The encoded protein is CASRGKGNEQFF.

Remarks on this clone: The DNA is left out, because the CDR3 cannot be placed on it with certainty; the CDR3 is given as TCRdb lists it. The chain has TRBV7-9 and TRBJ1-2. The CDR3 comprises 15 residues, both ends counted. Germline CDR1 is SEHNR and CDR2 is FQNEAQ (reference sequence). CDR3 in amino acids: CASSAPVGFGAGYTF.

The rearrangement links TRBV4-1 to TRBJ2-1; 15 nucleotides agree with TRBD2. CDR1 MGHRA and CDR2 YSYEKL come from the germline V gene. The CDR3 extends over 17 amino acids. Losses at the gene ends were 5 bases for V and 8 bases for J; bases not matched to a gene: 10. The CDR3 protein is CASSLGLAGGLRDEQFF. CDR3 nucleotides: TGCGCCAGCAGCTTGGGACTAGCGGGAGGCCTTAGGGATGAGCAGTTCTTC.

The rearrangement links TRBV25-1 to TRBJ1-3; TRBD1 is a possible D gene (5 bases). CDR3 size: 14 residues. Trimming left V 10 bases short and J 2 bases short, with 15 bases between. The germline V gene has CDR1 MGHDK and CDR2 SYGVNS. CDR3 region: CATEKGGAGNTIYF. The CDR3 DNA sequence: TGTGCCACCGAAAAGGGAGGGGCTGGAAACACCATATATTTT.

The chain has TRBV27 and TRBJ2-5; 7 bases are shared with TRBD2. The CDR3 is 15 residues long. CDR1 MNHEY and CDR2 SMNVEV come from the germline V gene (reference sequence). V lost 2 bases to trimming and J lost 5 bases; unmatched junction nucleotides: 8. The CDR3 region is CASSLRGREEETQYF. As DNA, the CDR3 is TGTGCCAGCAGTTTACGTGGGAGGGAGGAGGAGACCCAGTACTTC.

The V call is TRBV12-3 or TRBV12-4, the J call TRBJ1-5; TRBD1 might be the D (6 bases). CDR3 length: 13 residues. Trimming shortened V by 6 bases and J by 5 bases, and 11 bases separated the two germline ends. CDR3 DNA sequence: TGTGCCAGCAGCGAAACAGGGCATCAGCCCCAGCATTTT. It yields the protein CASSETGHQPQHF.

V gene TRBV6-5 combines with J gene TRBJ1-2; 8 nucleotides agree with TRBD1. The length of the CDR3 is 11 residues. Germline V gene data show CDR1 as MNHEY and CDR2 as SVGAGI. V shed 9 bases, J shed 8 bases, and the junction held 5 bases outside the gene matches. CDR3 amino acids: CARGQVRGYTF. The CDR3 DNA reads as TGTGCCAGGGGACAGGTAAGGGGCTACACCTTC.

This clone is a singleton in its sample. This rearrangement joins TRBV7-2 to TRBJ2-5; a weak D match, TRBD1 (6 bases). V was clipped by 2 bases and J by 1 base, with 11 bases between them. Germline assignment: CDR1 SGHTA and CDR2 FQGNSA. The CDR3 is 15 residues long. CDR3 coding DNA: TGTGCCAGCAGCTTACAATCAGGGGTCCAAGAGACCCAGTACTTC. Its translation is CASSLQSGVQETQYF.

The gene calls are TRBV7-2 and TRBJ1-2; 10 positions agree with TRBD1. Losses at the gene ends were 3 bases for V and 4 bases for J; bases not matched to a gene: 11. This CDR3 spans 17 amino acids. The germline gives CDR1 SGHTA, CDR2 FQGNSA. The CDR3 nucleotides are TGTGCCAGCAGCTTCCTATCGACAGGGGGCCCGGGCTATGGCTACACCTTC. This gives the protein CASSFLSTGGPGYGYTF.

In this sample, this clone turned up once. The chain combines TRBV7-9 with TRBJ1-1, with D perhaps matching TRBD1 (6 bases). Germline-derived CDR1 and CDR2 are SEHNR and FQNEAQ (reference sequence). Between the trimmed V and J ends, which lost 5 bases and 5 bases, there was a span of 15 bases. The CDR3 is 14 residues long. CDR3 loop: CASSPQGERTEAFF. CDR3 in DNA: TGTGCCAGCAGCCCACAGGGAGAAAGAACTGAAGCTTTCTTT.

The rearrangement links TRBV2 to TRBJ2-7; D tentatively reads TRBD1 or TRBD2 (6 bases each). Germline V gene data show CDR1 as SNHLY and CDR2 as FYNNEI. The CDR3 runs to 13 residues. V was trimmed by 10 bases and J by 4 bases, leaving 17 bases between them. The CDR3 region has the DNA TGTGCCAACGTTGAGGGGGGCTCTTACGAGCAGTACTTC. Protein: CANVEGGSYEQYF.

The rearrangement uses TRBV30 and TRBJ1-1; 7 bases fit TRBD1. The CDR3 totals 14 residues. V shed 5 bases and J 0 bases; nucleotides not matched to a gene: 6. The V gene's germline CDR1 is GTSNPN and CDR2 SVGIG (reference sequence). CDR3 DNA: TGTGCCTGGGGACGGACAGGAATGAACACTGAAGCTTTCTTT. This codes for CAWGRTGMNTEAFF.

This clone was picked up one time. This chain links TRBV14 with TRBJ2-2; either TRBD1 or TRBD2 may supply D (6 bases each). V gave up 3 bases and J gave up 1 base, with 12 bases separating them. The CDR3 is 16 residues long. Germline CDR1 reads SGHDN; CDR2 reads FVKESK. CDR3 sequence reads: CASSHRRGLNTGELFF. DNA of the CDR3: TGTGCCAGCAGCCATCGTCGGGGGCTGAACACCGGGGAGCTGTTTTTT.

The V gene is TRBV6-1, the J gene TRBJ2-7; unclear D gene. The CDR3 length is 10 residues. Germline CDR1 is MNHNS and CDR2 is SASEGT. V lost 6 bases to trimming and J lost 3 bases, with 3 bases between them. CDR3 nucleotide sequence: TGTGCCAGCAGGGACTACGAGCAGTACTTC. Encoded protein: CASRDYEQYF.

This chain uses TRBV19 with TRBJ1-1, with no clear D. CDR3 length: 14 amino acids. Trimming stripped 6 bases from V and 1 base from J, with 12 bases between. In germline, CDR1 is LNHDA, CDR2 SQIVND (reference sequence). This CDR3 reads CASSPWAKNTEAFF. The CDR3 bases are TGTGCCAGTAGCCCCTGGGCTAAGAACACTGAAGCTTTCTTT.

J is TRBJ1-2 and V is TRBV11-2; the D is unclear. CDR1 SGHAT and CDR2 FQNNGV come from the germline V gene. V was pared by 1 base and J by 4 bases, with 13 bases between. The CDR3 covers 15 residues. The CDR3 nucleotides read TGTGCCAGCAGCTTAGGGAGGCAGCCACTCTATGGCTACACCTTC. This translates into CASSLGRQPLYGYTF.